These 2 T cell receptor beta chains share one sample of origin, sequenced in a study of cytotoxic CD8 clonotypes in ibrutinib-treated CLL. Assay used: immunoSEQ multiplex PCR; TCRdb lists only in-frame clones, some missing. Here the sample spans 150,000 or so clones, around 80% being singletons. The source material was PBMCs, sampled after 12 months of ibrutinib treatment. The receptors shown here come from a human donor with chronic lymphocytic leukemia.

V and J are TRBV5-1 and TRBJ1-2; 9 bases map to TRBD1. Germline CDR1 SGHRS, CDR2 YFSETQ. The CDR3 spans 16 residues. With V trimmed by 0 bases and J by 2 bases, 5 bases remained unmatched. The CDR3 region is CASSLVGTGLNYGYTF. The DNA of the CDR3 is TGCGCCAGCAGCTTGGTAGGGACAGGGTTAAACTATGGCTACACCTTC.

This chain joins TRBV10-3 and TRBJ1-2; D is perhaps TRBD1 (5 bases). The CDR3 is made up of 15 amino acids. Per germline, CDR1 ENHRY and CDR2 SYGVKD. Trimming cost V 2 bases and J 0 bases, with 10 bases left between them. CDR3 sequence: CAISEPDRTNYGYTF. Written as DNA, the CDR3 is TGTGCCATCAGTGAGCCTGACAGAACTAACTATGGCTACACCTTC.